Following are 4 T cell receptor beta chains from one sample sequenced in a study of T cell responses to AZD1222 COVID-19 vaccine. The assay was immunoSEQ multiplex PCR, and TCRdb's table has in-frame clones only and misses some. The table records 120,000 or so clones, approximately 88% of them present only once. The sample was peripheral blood, taken on day 0 of AZD1222 vaccination. Receptors originate from an adult in good health.

Note on this clone: Sequence at one end of the junction differs from germline and may be a read error. The chain is built from TRBV12-3 or TRBV12-4 and TRBJ1-2; D is unresolved. This CDR3 spans 11 amino acids. The CDR3 coding sequence is TGTGCCAGCAGTTTAGGGCCCAGTCTCGCCTTC. The encoded protein is CASSLGPSLAF.

The J gene is TRBJ1-1, the V gene TRBV5-1; the D is unclear. V lost 4 bases, J lost 5 bases, and 12 bases lay in between. This CDR3 has 13 amino acids. The germline CDR1 and CDR2 sequences are SGHRS and YFSETQ. CDR3: CASSGRVGTEAFF. In nucleotides, the CDR3 is TGCGCCAGCAGCGGTCGGGTGGGGACTGAAGCTTTCTTT.

The chain links TRBV27 to TRBJ1-4; a weak D match, TRBD1 (6 bases). CDR1 and CDR2 from the germline V gene are MNHEY and SMNVEV (reference sequence). CDR3 length: 15 amino acids. With 8 bases removed from V and 2 bases from J, the gap between germline ends came to 15 bases. CDR3 loop: CASGLWGATNEKLFF. CDR3 sequence (DNA): TGTGCCAGCGGGTTATGGGGGGCGACTAATGAAAAACTGTTTTTT.

Only one count was recorded for this clone. This rearrangement joins TRBV4-2 to TRBJ2-2; the match to TRBD2 covers 9 bases. Looked up from germline, CDR1 is LGHNA and CDR2 is YNFKEQ. The CDR3 has 17 amino acids. V gave up 0 bases and J gave up 0 bases; unmatched junction bases: 2. The CDR3 reads CASSQEGLASNTGELFF. The CDR3 DNA reads TGTGCCAGCAGCCAAGAGGGACTAGCATCGAACACCGGGGAGCTGTTTTTT.